Shown below are 13 T cell receptor beta chains from a single sample sequenced in a study of beta chain features in type 1 diabetes. Reverse transcribing all isolated RNA meant expressed TCRB transcripts were sequenced. Using immunoSEQ multiplex PCR, the repertoire was profiled, and TCRdb retains in-frame clones only, with some absent. Here the sample spans some 360,000 clones, around 20% being singletons. The sequenced material came from naive CD4+ T cells from blood. Source of these receptors: a woman between 18 and 29 years old in good health.

This clone was found a few times. CDR3 sequence: CASSLGLGGLRTDTQYF. The CDR3 DNA reads as TGTGCCAGCAGCTTGGGACTGGGCGGGCTCCGCACAGATACGCAGTATTTT. The rearrangement links TRBV5-4 to TRBJ2-3; weak D call: TRBD2 (5 bases). The CDR3 is made up of 17 amino acids. Deletions cut 0 bases from V and 1 base from J, with 15 bases between. Germline lookup yields CDR1 SGHNT and CDR2 YYREEE (reference sequence). The variable domain in full, with the rest retrieved from reference TRBV5-4 and TRBJ2-3, is ETGVTQSPTHLIKTRGQQVTLRCSSQSGHNTVSWYQQALGQGPQFIFQYYREEENGRGNFPPRFSGLQFPNYSSELNVNALELDDSALYLCASSLGLGGLRTDTQYFGPGTRLTVL.

The CDR3 sequence is CASSVDGQGYGYTF. The CDR3 nucleotides are TGTGCCAGCAGCGTAGATGGGCAGGGCTATGGCTACACCTTC. The genes are TRBV9 and TRBJ1-2; TRBD1 is a possible D gene (5 bases). CDR3 length: 14 amino acids. Germline V gene sequence: CDR1 SGDLS, CDR2 YYNGEE. Trimming pared 0 bases from V and 4 bases from J, leaving 10 bases between.

J is TRBJ1-5 and V is TRBV9; a weak D match, TRBD1 (5 bases). The CDR3 contains 15 residues. Germline V gives CDR1 SGDLS, CDR2 YYNGEE. The V end lost 0 bases, the J end lost 1 base, and 8 bases lay between the germline ends. The CDR3, as DNA: TGTGCCAGCAGCGTAGATGGGGGGAGCAATCAGCCCCAGCATTTT. It codes for CASSVDGGSNQPQHF.

This clone was found a few times. The chain carries TRBV30 and TRBJ2-2, with TRBD1 matching over 8 bases. J gave up 3 bases and V 3 bases, and 6 bases lay outside the gene matches. Per the germline V gene, CDR1 is GTSNPN and CDR2 is SVGIG (reference sequence). The CDR3 contains 15 residues. The CDR3 protein is CAWRLRDRYTGELFF. DNA for the CDR3: TGTGCCTGGAGGCTCCGGGACAGGTACACCGGGGAGCTGTTTTTT.

The gene calls are TRBV10-3 and TRBJ2-2; possible D gene TRBD2, 5 bases. Trimming stripped 7 bases from V and 3 bases from J, with 12 bases between. Germline V gene data show CDR1 as ENHRY and CDR2 as SYGVKD. The CDR3 totals 14 residues. The CDR3 sequence: CAIMDFADTGELFF. DNA for the CDR3: TGTGCCATCATGGACTTCGCAGACACCGGGGAGCTGTTTTTT.

V gene TRBV27 combines with J gene TRBJ2-5; perhaps TRBD2 as D (5 bases). This CDR3 spans 14 amino acids. Germline V lookup: CDR1 MNHEY, CDR2 SMNVEV (reference sequence). V gave up 4 bases and J gave up 9 bases, with 18 bases separating them. This CDR3 is CASSSIGPGRAQYF. The CDR3 DNA reads as TGTGCCAGCAGTTCGATTGGGCCGGGAAGGGCCCAGTACTTC.

V is TRBV20-1 and J is TRBJ1-2, with TRBD1 as a possible D gene (6 bases). This CDR3 has 11 residues. The V gene lost 6 bases and the J gene lost 5 bases, with 10 bases spanning the gap. CDR1 and CDR2 (germline): DFQATT, SNEGSKA (reference sequence). Here the CDR3 DNA reads TGCAGTGCCCCTCAGGGGTATGGCTACACCTTC. The encoded protein is CSAPQGYGYTF.

This clone showed up just a few times. The chain carries TRBV18 and TRBJ1-1, with D unclear. Trimming took 3 bases from V and 6 from J, leaving 14 bases between them. Germline V gene sequence: CDR1 KGHSH, CDR2 LQKENI. The length of the CDR3 is 14 residues. Written as DNA, the CDR3 is TGTGCCAGCTCACCGAGCGCGGGCGGTTCTGAAGCTTTCTTT. This encodes CASSPSAGGSEAFF.

The chain has TRBV5-1 and TRBJ1-5, with 12 nucleotides matching TRBD1. V shed 4 bases and J 7 bases; nucleotides not matched to a gene: 3. This CDR3 region has 14 residues. Germline assignment: CDR1 SGHRS and CDR2 YFSETQ. The CDR3 DNA sequence: TGCGCCAGCAGCGACGGGACAGGGGGCCAGCCCCAGCATTTT. It yields the protein CASSDGTGGQPQHF.

This clone showed up just a few times. This rearrangement joins TRBV7-9 to TRBJ2-7; D gene unclear. Germline lookup yields CDR1 SEHNR and CDR2 FQNEAQ (reference sequence). The CDR3 totals 13 residues. V gave up 4 bases and J gave up 6 bases, with 13 bases separating them. CDR3 bases: TGTGCCAGCAGCTCAGACTTCCCCGGCGAGCAGTACTTC. The encoded protein is CASSSDFPGEQYF.

The chain links TRBV30 to TRBJ2-5; a weak D match, TRBD1 (6 bases). Germline V lookup: CDR1 GTSNPN, CDR2 SVGIG (reference sequence). V gave up 2 bases and J gave up 1 base, with 8 bases separating them. The CDR3 contains 13 residues. The CDR3 nucleotides read TGTGCCTGGAGTAGGACAGCCCAAGAGACCCAGTACTTC. Its protein product is CAWSRTAQETQYF.

This CDR3 reads CASSTSGGPPGEQFF. The CDR3 DNA reads as TGTGCCAGCAGTACTAGCGGGGGCCCCCCCGGTGAGCAGTTCTTC. V usage is TRBV28 and J usage is TRBJ2-1; the match to TRBD2 covers 11 bases. Germline V gives CDR1 MDHEN, CDR2 SYDVKM. The V segment lost 5 bases and the J segment 9 bases; nucleotides outside the gene matches: 9. This CDR3 contains 15 residues. The variable domain in full, completed from reference TRBV28 and TRBJ2-1, reads DVKVTQSSRYLVKRTGEKVFLECVQDMDHENMFWYRQDPGLGLRLIYFSYDVKMKEKGDIPEGYSVSREKKERFSLILESASTNQTSMYLCASSTSGGPPGEQFFGPGTRLTVL.

There are a few counts of this clone. The gene calls are TRBV29-1 and TRBJ2-5, with D perhaps matching TRBD1 (6 bases). This CDR3 region has 12 residues. CDR1 SQVTM and CDR2 ANQGSEA come from the germline V gene. The V and J ends lost 5 bases and 4 bases respectively, with 11 bases between them. The CDR3 DNA reads TGCAGCGTTCCAACAGGGAGAGAGACCCAGTACTTC. It codes for CSVPTGRETQYF. The entire variable domain, with the rest obtained from reference TRBV29-1 and TRBJ2-5, is as follows: SAVISQKPSRDICQRGTSLTIQCQVDSQVTMMFWYRQQPGQSLTLIATANQGSEATYESGFVIDKFPISRPNLTFSTLTVSNMSPEDSSIYLCSVPTGRETQYFGPGTRLLVL.